This T cell receptor beta chain was recovered during a study of T cells in Graves' hyperthyroidism and ophthalmopathy. The V and J ends lost 6 bases and 5 bases respectively, with 13 bases between them. The CDR3 sequence is 14 residues long. Germline loops: CDR1 MNHNS, CDR2 SASEGT. Regarding the study as a whole: Most clonotypes expanded in the thyroid (above 0.001) were also present in blood.

This clonotype was counted a few times. Its antigen is still unknown. Amplification yielded TCR beta CDR3 regions, with RNA transcripts as the source. Primed by the HTBI set, a first-round RT-PCR was run on the TCR CDR3. Each CDR3 protein is one row after TCRdb ran MiXCR on the multiplex PCR reads. The sample contains about 340,000 distinct CDR3 sequences, over 15% of which appear only once. This TCR came from a woman between 45 and 65 years old with Graves' hyperthyroidism. The chain combines TRBV6-1 with TRBJ1-4, with D perhaps matching TRBD1 (5 bases). The sample consisted of blood. CDR3 DNA: TGTGCCAGCAGCCAGGGACGGGTGAATGAAAAACTGTTTTTT. It encodes CASSQGRVNEKLFF.